This T cell receptor (beta chain) was profiled in a study of identical twins. General study results and limits: Diverse VJ usage suggested most zero-insertion clonotypes were not invariant T cells. For out-of-frame alpha sequences shared by twins, low generation probability was in excess.

This clonotype was detected only a few times. The antigen is unknown. The donors were all healthy and Caucasian. cDNA carried unique molecular identifiers, and a universal primer site was added by template switching. One entry per CDR3 protein, called by TCRdb with MiXCR from the 5' RACE reads. The sample consists of hundreds of thousands of distinct CDR3 sequences, more than 20% of them appearing once. CDR1 SGHTS and CDR2 YDEGEE come from the germline V gene. The CDR3 runs to 14 residues. V was cut by 6 bases and J by 2 bases, with 14 bases left in between. This same sample was also taken into another study, of yellow fever vaccine responses in identical twins.

This chain joins TRBV5-8 and TRBJ1-1; possible D gene TRBD1, 5 bases. Sequencing was carried out using CD4+ T cells sorted from blood. The source of this sequence is a woman under 30 in good health. CDR3 bases: TGTGCCAGCATCGGGGGGAATGGAAACACTGAAGCTTTCTTT. Translation: CASIGGNGNTEAFF.